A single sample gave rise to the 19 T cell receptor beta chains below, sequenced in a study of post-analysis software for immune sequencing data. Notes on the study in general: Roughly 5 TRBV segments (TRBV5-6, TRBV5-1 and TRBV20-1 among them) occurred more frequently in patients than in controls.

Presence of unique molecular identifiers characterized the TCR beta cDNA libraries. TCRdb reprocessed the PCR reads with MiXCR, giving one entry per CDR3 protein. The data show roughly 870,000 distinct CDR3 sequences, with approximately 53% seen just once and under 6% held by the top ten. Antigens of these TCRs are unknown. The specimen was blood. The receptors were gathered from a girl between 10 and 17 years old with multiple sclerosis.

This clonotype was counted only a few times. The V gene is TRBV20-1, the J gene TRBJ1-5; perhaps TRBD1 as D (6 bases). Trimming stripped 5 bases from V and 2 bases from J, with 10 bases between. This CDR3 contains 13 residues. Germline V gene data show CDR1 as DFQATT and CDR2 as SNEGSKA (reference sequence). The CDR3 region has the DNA TGCAGTGCTGGCAGGGGAGGCAATCAGCCCCAGCATTTT. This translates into CSAGRGGNQPQHF.

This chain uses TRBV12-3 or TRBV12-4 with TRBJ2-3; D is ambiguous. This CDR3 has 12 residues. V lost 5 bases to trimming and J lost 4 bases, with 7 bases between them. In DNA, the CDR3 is TGTGCCAGCAGTCACTACCCAGATACGCAGTATTTT. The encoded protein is CASSHYPDTQYF.

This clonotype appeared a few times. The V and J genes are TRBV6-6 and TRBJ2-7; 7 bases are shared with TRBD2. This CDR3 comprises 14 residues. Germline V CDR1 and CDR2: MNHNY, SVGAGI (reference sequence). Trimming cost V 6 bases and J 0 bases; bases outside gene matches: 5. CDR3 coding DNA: TGTGCCAGCAGAGGGACGGGGGGCTCCTACGAGCAGTACTTC. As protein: CASRGTGGSYEQYF.

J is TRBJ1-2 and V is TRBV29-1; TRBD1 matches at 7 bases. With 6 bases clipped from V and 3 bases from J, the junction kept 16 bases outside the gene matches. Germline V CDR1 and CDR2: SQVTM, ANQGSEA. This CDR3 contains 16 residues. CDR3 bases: TGCAGCGTGGGGGCGACAGGGACGACAGGCGACTATGGCTACACCTTC. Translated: CSVGATGTTGDYGYTF. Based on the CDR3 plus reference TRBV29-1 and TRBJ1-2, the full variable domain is SAVISQKPSRDICQRGTSLTIQCQVDSQVTMMFWYRQQPGQSLTLIATANQGSEATYESGFVIDKFPISRPNLTFSTLTVSNMSPEDSSIYLCSVGATGTTGDYGYTFGSGTRLTVV.

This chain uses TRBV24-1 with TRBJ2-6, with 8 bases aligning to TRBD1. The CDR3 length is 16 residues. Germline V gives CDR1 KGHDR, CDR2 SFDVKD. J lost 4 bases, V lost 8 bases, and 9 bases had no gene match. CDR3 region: CATNRDRHAGANVLTF. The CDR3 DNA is TGTGCCACCAACAGGGACAGGCATGCCGGGGCCAACGTCCTGACTTTC.

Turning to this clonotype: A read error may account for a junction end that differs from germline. CDR3: CAGSLEGLPQYF. The CDR3 DNA reads as TGTGCCGGCAGTTTAGAGGGACTACCGCAGTATTTT. V is TRBV12-3 or TRBV12-4 and J is TRBJ2-3, with TRBD2 matching 7 bases. The CDR3 loop spans 12 amino acids.

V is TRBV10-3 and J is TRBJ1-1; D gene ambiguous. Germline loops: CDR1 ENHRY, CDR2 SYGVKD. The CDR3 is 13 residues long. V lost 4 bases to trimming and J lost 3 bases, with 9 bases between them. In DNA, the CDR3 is TGTGCCATCAGTGGGGAGCGGTACACTGAAGCTTTCTTT. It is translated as CAISGERYTEAFF.

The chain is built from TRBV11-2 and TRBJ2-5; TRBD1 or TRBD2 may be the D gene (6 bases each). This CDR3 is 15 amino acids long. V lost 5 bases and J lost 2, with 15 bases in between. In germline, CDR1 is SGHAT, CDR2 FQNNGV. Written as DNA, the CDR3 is TGTGCCAGCAGCGAGACTACAGGGAGGCAAGAGACCCAGTACTTC. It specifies CASSETTGRQETQYF.

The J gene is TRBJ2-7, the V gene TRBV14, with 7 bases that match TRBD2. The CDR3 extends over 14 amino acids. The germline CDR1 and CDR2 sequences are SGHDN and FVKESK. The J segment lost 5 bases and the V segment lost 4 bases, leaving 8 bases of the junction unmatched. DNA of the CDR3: TGTGCCAGCAGCCCAGCGGGACTAATCCACGAGCAGTACTTC. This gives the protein CASSPAGLIHEQYF. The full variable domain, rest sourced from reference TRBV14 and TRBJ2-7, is EAGVTQFPSHSVIEKGQTVTLRCDPISGHDNLYWYRRVMGKEIKFLLHFVKESKQDESGMPNNRFLAERTGGTYSTLKVQPAELEDSGVYFCASSPAGLIHEQYFGPGTRLTVT.

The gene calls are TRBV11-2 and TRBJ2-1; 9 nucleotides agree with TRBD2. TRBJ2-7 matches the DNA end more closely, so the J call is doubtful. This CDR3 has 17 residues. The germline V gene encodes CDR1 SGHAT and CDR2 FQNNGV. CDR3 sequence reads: CASSPPPGREGFNEQYF. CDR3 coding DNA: TGTGCCAGCAGCCCTCCCCCGGGGCGGGAGGGATTCAATGAGCAGTACTTC.

CDR3 protein: CASSLAGPHTDTQYF. CDR3 in DNA: TGCGCCAGCAGCTTGGCGGGACCCCACACAGATACGCAGTATTTT. J is TRBJ2-3 and V is TRBV5-1; D may match TRBD1 or TRBD2 (5 bases each). Germline CDR1 and CDR2: SGHRS and YFSETQ. CDR3 size: 15 residues. V gave up 0 bases and J gave up 2 bases, with 10 bases separating them.

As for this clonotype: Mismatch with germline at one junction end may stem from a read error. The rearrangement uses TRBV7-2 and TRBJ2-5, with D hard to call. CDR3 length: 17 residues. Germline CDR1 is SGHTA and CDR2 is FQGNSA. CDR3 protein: CANSLVFTFWGEETQYF. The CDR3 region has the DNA TGTGCCAACAGCTTAGTTTTTACGTTTTGGGGTGAAGAGACCCAGTACTTC.

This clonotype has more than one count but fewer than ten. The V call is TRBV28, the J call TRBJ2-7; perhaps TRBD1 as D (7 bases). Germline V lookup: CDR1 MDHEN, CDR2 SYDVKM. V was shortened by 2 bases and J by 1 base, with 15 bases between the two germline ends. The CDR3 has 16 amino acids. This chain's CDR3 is CASSLRGPGGSYEQYF. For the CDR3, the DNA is TGTGCCAGCAGTTTACGGGGGCCAGGGGGGTCCTACGAGCAGTACTTC.

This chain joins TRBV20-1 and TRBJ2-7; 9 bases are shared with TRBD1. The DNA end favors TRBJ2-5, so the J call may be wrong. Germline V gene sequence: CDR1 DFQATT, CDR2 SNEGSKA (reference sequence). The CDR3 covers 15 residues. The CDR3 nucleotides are TGCAGTGCTAGCGAGGCAAAGACAGGGGGAGAGACCCAGTACTTC. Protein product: CSASEAKTGGETQYF.

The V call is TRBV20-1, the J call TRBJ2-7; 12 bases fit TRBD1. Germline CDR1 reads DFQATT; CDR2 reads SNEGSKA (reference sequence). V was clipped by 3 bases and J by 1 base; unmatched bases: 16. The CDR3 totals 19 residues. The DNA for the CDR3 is TGCAGTGCTAGCGCGTCCGGGACAGGGGGCTTTGTGTTGTCCTACGAGCAGTACTTC. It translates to CSASASGTGGFVLSYEQYF.

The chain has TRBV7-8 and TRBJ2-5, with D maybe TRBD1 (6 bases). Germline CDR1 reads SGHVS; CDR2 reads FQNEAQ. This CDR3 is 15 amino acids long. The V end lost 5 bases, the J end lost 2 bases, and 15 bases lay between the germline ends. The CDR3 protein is CASSPDRGIQETQYF. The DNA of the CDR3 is TGTGCCAGCAGCCCGGACAGAGGGATTCAAGAGACCCAGTACTTC.

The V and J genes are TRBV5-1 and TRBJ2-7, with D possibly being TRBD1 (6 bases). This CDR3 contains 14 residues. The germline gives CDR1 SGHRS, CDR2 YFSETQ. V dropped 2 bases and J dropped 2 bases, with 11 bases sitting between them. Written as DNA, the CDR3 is TGCGCCAGCAGCTTCTCAGGGGCAGCCTACGAGCAGTACTTC. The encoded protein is CASSFSGAAYEQYF. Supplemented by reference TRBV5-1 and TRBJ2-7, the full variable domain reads KAGVTQTPRYLIKTRGQQVTLSCSPISGHRSVSWYQQTPGQGLQFLFEYFSETQRNKGNFPGRFSGRQFSNSRSEMNVSTLELGDSALYLCASSFSGAAYEQYFGPGTRLTVT.

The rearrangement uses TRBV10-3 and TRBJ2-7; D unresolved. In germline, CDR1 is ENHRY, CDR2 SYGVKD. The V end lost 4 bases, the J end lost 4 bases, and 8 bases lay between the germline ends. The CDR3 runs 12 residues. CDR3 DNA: TGTGCCATCAGTGTAGTGGGGTACGAGCAGTACTTC. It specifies CAISVVGYEQYF.

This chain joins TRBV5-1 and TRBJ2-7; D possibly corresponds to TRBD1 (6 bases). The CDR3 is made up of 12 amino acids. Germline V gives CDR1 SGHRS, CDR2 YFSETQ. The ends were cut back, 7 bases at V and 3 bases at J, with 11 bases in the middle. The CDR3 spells CASQGFGYEQYF. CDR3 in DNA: TGCGCCAGCCAGGGGTTTGGCTACGAGCAGTACTTC.